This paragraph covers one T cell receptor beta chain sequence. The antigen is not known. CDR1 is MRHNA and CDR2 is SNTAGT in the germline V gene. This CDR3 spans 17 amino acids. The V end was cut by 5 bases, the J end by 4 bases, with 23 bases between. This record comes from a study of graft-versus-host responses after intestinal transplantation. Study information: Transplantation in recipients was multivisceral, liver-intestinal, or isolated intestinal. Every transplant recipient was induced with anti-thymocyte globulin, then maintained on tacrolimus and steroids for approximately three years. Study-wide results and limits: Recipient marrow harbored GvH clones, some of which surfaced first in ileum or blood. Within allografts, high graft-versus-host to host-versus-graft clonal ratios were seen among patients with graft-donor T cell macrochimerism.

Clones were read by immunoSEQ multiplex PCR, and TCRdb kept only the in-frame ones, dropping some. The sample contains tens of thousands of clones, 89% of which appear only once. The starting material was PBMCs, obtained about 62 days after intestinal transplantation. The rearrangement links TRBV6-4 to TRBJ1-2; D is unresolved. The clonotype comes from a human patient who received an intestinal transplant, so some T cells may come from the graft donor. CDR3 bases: TGTGCCAGCAGTAAAGGTGTCCCACACGGAAAGACCTATGGCTACACCTTC. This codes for CASSKGVPHGKTYGYTF.